Shown below are 20 T cell receptor beta chains from a single sample sequenced in a study of blood T cell repertoires in COVID-19. Sequenced by immunoSEQ multiplex PCR; TCRdb stores in-frame clones only, minus some. The table shows 160,000 or so clones, with just under 90% occurring only once. The sample taken for sequencing was peripheral blood. These receptors all come from a woman in her 70s with COVID-19, enrolled during active disease.

This clone turned up a few times. This chain joins TRBV2 and TRBJ1-4, with D possibly TRBD1 on 6 matching bases. CDR1 is SNHLY, CDR2 FYNNEI, per germline. V was clipped by 1 base and J by 8 bases, with 11 bases between them. This CDR3 contains 14 residues. CDR3 protein: CASSEGQVVEKLFF. The CDR3 nucleotides read TGTGCCAGCAGTGAAGGACAGGTAGTCGAAAAACTGTTTTTT.

The V and J genes are TRBV28 and TRBJ1-5, with D possibly being TRBD1 (6 bases). From germline, CDR1 is MDHEN and CDR2 SYDVKM. This CDR3 has 14 residues. V was cut by 5 bases and J by 9 bases, with 17 bases left in between. The CDR3 DNA sequence: TGTGCCAGCAGTATCGGGACAACCGTCGCGCCCCAGCATTTT. Protein product: CASSIGTTVAPQHF.

This sequence joins TRBV6-5 and TRBJ1-5, with 7 bases matching TRBD1. V lost 6 bases to trimming and J lost 4 bases; unmatched junction nucleotides: 9. The CDR3 spans 15 residues. The germline CDR1 and CDR2 sequences are MNHEY and SVGAGI. The DNA for the CDR3 is TGTGCCAGCAGGCTTGGACAGGTTCCTAATCAGCCCCAGCATTTT. It translates to CASRLGQVPNQPQHF.

The genes are TRBV13 and TRBJ2-1; possibly TRBD2 for D (5 bases). The CDR3 is made up of 17 amino acids. V was shortened by 5 bases and J by 1 base, with 18 bases between the two germline ends. CDR1 is PRHDT and CDR2 is FYEKMQ in the germline V gene (reference sequence). CDR3 loop: CASSVFRGSGSYNEQFF. The CDR3 region has the DNA TGTGCCAGCAGCGTCTTCCGGGGATCGGGGTCCTACAATGAGCAGTTCTTC.

V is TRBV7-2 and J is TRBJ1-3; TRBD1 agrees at 7 bases. Trimming cost V 5 bases and J 0 bases; bases outside gene matches: 7. The CDR3 contains 16 residues. Germline CDR1 is SGHTA and CDR2 is FQGNSA. CDR3 in DNA: TGTGCCAGCAGCAAAAACAGGGGCAACTCTGGAAACACCATATATTTT. This encodes CASSKNRGNSGNTIYF. Supplemented by reference TRBV7-2 and TRBJ1-3, the full variable domain reads GAGVSQSPSNKVTEKGKDVELRCDPISGHTALYWYRQSLGQGLEFLIYFQGNSAPDKSGLPSDRFSAERTGGSVSTLTIQRTQQEDSAVYLCASSKNRGNSGNTIYFGEGSWLTVV.

This clone was seen once. The CDR3 region has the DNA TGTGCCAGCAGCTCCGGGAATGTCCCCACGGAGACCCAGTACTTC. It specifies CASSSGNVPTETQYF. The J gene is TRBJ2-5, the V gene TRBV7-9; weak D call: TRBD2 (5 bases). Germline CDR1 is SEHNR and CDR2 is FQNEAQ (reference sequence). Trimming took off 4 bases at V and 5 bases at J, with 17 bases between the two ends. The CDR3 has 15 amino acids.

The chain uses TRBV13 and TRBJ1-1, with TRBD1 matching 10 bases. V trimming: 3 bases; J trimming: 3 bases; junction bases outside the gene matches: 1. The CDR3 runs 14 residues. Germline V gives CDR1 PRHDT, CDR2 FYEKMQ (reference sequence). Written as DNA, the CDR3 is TGTGCCAGCAGCTTTGGACAGGGGGACACTGAAGCTTTCTTT. Protein sequence: CASSFGQGDTEAFF.

The chain joins TRBV11-3 to TRBJ2-3; 9 bases are shared with TRBD1. Germline trimming cut 4 bases from V and 0 bases from J; bases unmatched to any gene: 2. Germline V gene lookup returns CDR1 SGHNT and CDR2 YENEEA. The CDR3 covers 15 residues. CDR3 sequence reads: CASSSGQGSTDTQYF. CDR3 nucleotide sequence: TGTGCCAGCAGCTCGGGACAGGGAAGCACAGATACGCAGTATTTT.

The chain carries TRBV11-2 and TRBJ2-3, with a possible D match to TRBD2 (5 bases). CDR3 length: 13 residues. The germline CDR1 and CDR2 sequences are SGHAT and FQNNGV. Trimming removed 5 bases from V and 0 bases from J, with 6 bases in between. CDR3 sequence reads: CASSLASTDTQYF. CDR3 bases: TGTGCCAGCAGCCTAGCTAGCACAGATACGCAGTATTTT.

V and J are TRBV28 and TRBJ2-7; 7 bases match TRBD1. Trimming cost V 6 bases and J 1 base; bases outside gene matches: 9. In germline, CDR1 is MDHEN, CDR2 SYDVKM. This CDR3 is 15 amino acids long. The CDR3 nucleotides are TGTGCCAGCAGCCAACAGGGGAGTTTATCCTACGAGCAGTACTTC. Protein sequence: CASSQQGSLSYEQYF.

This sequence joins TRBV19 and TRBJ1-2, with a weak D call TRBD1 (6 bases). CDR1 LNHDA and CDR2 SQIVND come from the germline V gene (reference sequence). The CDR3 consists of 15 residues. The V end lost 2 bases, the J end lost 5 bases, and 15 bases lay between the germline ends. The CDR3 region has the DNA TGTGCCAGTAGTATATCCGGGACACCAGGATATGGCTACACCTTC. Its protein product is CASSISGTPGYGYTF. Variable domain in full (rest from reference TRBV19 and TRBJ1-2): DGGITQSPKYLFRKEGQNVTLSCEQNLNHDAMYWYRQDPGQGLRLIYYSQIVNDFQKGDIAEGYSVSREKKESFPLTVTSAQKNPTAFYLCASSISGTPGYGYTFGSGTRLTVV.

The chain is built from TRBV4-1 and TRBJ2-1; 8 nucleotides line up with TRBD2. Per the germline V gene, CDR1 is MGHRA and CDR2 is YSYEKL. Germline trimming cut 3 bases from V and 9 bases from J; bases unmatched to any gene: 10. This CDR3 spans 15 amino acids. The DNA of the CDR3 is TGCGCCAGCAGCCATTTCGCGCGGGGGGCCGCTGAGCAGTTCTTC. It translates to CASSHFARGAAEQFF.

The chain carries TRBV5-1 and TRBJ1-6; 8 nucleotides align to TRBD1. The CDR3 totals 15 residues. From germline, CDR1 is SGHRS and CDR2 YFSETQ. Trimming removed 0 bases from V and 5 bases from J; junction bases left unmatched: 1. This chain's CDR3 is CASSLGGQDNSPLHF. The CDR3 DNA sequence: TGCGCCAGCAGCTTGGGGGGACAGGATAATTCACCCCTCCACTTT.

J is TRBJ1-1 and V is TRBV29-1, with 9 positions matching TRBD1. CDR3 length: 13 residues. V lost 8 bases to trimming and J lost 1 base; unmatched junction nucleotides: 5. Germline values: CDR1 SQVTM, CDR2 ANQGSEA. CDR3 region: CSFRQGGNTEAFF. CDR3 nucleotide sequence: TGCAGCTTCCGACAGGGGGGGAACACTGAAGCTTTCTTT.

V gene TRBV9 combines with J gene TRBJ1-6; TRBD1 agrees at 9 bases. Germline V gene lookup returns CDR1 SGDLS and CDR2 YYNGEE. The CDR3 is 14 amino acids. J gave up 11 bases and V 2 bases, and 5 bases lay outside the gene matches. CDR3: CASSVGQGRTPLHF. As DNA, the CDR3 is TGTGCCAGCAGCGTGGGACAGGGTAGGACACCCCTCCACTTT.

This chain uses TRBV5-4 with TRBJ2-1, with 11 bases matching TRBD2. Germline lookup yields CDR1 SGHNT and CDR2 YYREEE (reference sequence). The CDR3 has 19 residues. Trimming cost V 4 bases and J 0 bases; bases outside gene matches: 12. CDR3 loop: CASSDAGTSGPSSYNEQFF. The DNA for the CDR3 is TGTGCCAGCAGCGACGCCGGGACTAGCGGACCCAGCTCCTACAATGAGCAGTTCTTC.

The chain combines TRBV28 with TRBJ2-1; 12 bases are a match to TRBD2. J lost 7 bases, V lost 6 bases, and 10 bases had no gene match. CDR3 length: 16 amino acids. Germline CDR1 reads MDHEN; CDR2 reads SYDVKM. The CDR3 DNA reads as TGTGCCAGCAGACCGACTAGCGGGGGTTATTGGAATGAGCAGTTCTTC. Residues: CASRPTSGGYWNEQFF. Full variable domain (remainder filled in from reference TRBV28 and TRBJ2-1): DVKVTQSSRYLVKRTGEKVFLECVQDMDHENMFWYRQDPGLGLRLIYFSYDVKMKEKGDIPEGYSVSREKKERFSLILESASTNQTSMYLCASRPTSGGYWNEQFFGPGTRLTVL.

The rearrangement uses TRBV2 and TRBJ2-2; D uncertain. Trimming took off 2 bases at V and 0 bases at J, with 4 bases between the two ends. The CDR3 consists of 14 residues. Germline CDR1 and CDR2: SNHLY and FYNNEI. The CDR3 reads CASSEYANTGELFF. CDR3 bases: TGTGCCAGCAGTGAATATGCGAACACCGGGGAGCTGTTTTTT.

This clone was found once. J is TRBJ2-7 and V is TRBV28, with D uncertain. This CDR3 contains 12 residues. Looked up from germline, CDR1 is MDHEN and CDR2 is SYDVKM. V shed 5 bases and J shed 9 bases, with 14 bases lying between them. The CDR3 here is CASSQHGPRQYF. The CDR3 DNA is TGTGCCAGCAGTCAACATGGCCCCAGGCAGTACTTC.

The rearrangement joins TRBV30 to TRBJ1-1, with 7 bases aligning to TRBD1. The V and J ends lost 4 bases and 4 bases, in that order; junction bases with no gene match: 6. CDR3 length equals 13 residues. Germline assignment: CDR1 GTSNPN and CDR2 SVGIG (reference sequence). The CDR3 is CAWTQGGGTEAFF. CDR3 DNA sequence: TGTGCCTGGACGCAGGGGGGAGGCACTGAAGCTTTCTTT.